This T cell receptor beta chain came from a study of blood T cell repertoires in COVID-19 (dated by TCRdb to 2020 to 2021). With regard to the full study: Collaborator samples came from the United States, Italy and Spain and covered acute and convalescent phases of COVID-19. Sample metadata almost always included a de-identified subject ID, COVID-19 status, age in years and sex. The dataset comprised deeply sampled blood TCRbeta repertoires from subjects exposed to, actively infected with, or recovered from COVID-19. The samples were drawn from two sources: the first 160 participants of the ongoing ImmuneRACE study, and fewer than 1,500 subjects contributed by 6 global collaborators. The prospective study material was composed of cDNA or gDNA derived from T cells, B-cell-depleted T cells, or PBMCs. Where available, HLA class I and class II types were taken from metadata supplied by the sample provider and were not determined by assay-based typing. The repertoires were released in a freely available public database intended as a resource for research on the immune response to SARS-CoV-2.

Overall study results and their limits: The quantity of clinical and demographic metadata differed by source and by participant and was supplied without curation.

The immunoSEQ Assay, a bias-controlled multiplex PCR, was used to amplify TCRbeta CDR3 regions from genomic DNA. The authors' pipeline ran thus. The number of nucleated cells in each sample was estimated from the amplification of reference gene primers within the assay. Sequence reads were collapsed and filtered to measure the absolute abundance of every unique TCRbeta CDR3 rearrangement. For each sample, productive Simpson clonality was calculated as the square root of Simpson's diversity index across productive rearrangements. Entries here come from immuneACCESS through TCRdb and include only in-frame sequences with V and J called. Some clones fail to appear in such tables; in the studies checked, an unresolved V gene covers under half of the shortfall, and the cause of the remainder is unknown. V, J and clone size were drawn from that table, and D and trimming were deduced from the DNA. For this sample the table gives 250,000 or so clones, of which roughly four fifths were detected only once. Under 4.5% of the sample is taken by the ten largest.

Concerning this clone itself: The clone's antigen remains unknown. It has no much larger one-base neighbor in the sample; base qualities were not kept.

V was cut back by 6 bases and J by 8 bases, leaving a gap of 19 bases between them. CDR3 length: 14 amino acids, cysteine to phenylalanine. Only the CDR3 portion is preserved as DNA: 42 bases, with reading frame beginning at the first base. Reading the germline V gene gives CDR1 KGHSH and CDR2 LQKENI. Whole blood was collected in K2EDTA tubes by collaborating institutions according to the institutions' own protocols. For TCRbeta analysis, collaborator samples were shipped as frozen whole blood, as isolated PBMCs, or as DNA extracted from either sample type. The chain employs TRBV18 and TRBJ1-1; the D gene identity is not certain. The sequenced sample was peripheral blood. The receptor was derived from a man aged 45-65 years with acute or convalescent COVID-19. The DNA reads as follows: TGTGCCAGCTCGCGGTCGAGTGTTGAACGAGAAGCTTTCTTT. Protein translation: CASSRSSVEREAFF. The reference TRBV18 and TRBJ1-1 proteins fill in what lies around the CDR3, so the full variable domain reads NAGVMQNPRHLVRRRGQEARLRCSPMKGHSHVYWYRQLPEEGLKFMVYLQKENIIDESGMPKERFSAEFPKEGPSILRIQQVVRGDSAAYFCASSRSSVEREAFFGQGTRLTVV.